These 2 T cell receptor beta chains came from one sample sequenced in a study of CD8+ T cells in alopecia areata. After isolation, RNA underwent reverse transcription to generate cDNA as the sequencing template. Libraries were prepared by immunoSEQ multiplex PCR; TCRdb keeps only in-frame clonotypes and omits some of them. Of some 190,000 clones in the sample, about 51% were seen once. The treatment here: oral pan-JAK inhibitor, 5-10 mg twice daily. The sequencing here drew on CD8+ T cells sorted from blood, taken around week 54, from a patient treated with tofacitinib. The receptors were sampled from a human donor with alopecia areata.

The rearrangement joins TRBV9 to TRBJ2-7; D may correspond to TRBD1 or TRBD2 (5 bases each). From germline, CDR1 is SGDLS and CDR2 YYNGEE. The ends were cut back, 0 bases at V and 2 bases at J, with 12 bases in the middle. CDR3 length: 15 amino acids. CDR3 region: CASSVDGTVPYEQYF. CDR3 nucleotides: TGTGCCAGCAGCGTAGACGGGACGGTCCCCTACGAGCAGTACTTC.

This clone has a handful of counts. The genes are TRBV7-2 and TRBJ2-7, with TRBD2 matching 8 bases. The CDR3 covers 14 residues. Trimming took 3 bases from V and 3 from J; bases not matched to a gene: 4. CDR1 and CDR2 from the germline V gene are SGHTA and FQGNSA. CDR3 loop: CASSFQLADYEQYF. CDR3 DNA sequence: TGTGCCAGCAGCTTTCAACTAGCGGACTACGAGCAGTACTTC.